This entry concerns a single T cell receptor (beta chain). Its antigen is as yet unknown. The data belong to a study of T cell responses to AZD1222 COVID-19 vaccine. General study results and limits: Increased Spike-specific TCR breadth and depth were observed after two AZD1222 doses. The repertoires were collected only after the peak T cell response. Unmutated variant regions are reportedly the target of nearly half of TCRs that are spike-specific.

Profiling relied on immunoSEQ multiplex PCR, and the TCRdb table lists in-frame clones only, not all of them. The sample comprises about 140,000 clones, about 86% of which are singletons, and about 5.4% rests with the top ten. Trimming pared 4 bases from V and 5 bases from J, leaving 17 bases between. Germline V gene sequence: CDR1 LNHDA, CDR2 SQIVND (reference sequence). The CDR3 is 15 amino acids. The chain is built from TRBV19 and TRBJ1-2; D gene ambiguous. The sequences come from peripheral blood, collected 28 days after the second AZD1222 dose. This TCR came from an adult who received the AZD1222 COVID-19 vaccine. The CDR3 DNA reads as TGTGCCAGTAGTACCTACACGCCCGATCGGTATGGCTACACCTTC. Amino acids: CASSTYTPDRYGYTF.